This TCR beta chain was observed in a study of control samples from healthy donors and cancer patients. The protocol was immunoSEQ multiplex PCR, while the TCRdb copy is restricted to in-frame clones and leaves out a portion. This sample carries 90,000 to 150,000 clones, roughly 89% of them seen once, and the ten largest clones take about 12%. This CDR3 has 15 residues. With 6 bases clipped from V and 1 base from J, the junction kept 8 bases outside the gene matches. Per germline, CDR1 ENHRY and CDR2 SYGVKD. Sequenced material: blood. The chain uses TRBV10-3 and TRBJ2-5; 7 nucleotides align to TRBD1. The receptor was derived from a man aged 25 to 45 in good health. As DNA, the CDR3 is TGTGCCATCAGCGACCCTGGGACAGTCCAAGAGACCCAGTACTTC. This encodes CAISDPGTVQETQYF.